This T cell receptor beta chain stems from a study of T cell changes during pregnancy in multiple sclerosis. The protocol was immunoSEQ multiplex PCR, while the TCRdb copy is restricted to in-frame clones and leaves out a portion. The sample contains around 100,000 clones, roughly 90% of which appear only once. The V and J ends lost 5 bases and 3 bases respectively, with 13 bases between them. The CDR3 extends over 14 amino acids. The V gene's germline CDR1 is SGHTA and CDR2 FQGTGA. This TCR derives from a female donor with multiple sclerosis, enrolled in a pregnancy study. Specimen: peripheral blood, collected after pregnancy. This sequence joins TRBV7-3 and TRBJ1-1, with D unresolved. CDR3 loop: CASSPRGRDTEAFF. The DNA of the CDR3 is TGTGCCAGCAGCCCCCGTGGCCGGGACACTGAAGCTTTCTTT.